A selection of T cell receptor beta chains follows, all from one sample in a study of cytomegalovirus exposure and HLA in healthy donors. TCRdb's table, derived via immunoSEQ multiplex PCR, lists solely in-frame clones and lacks some. The table has about 230,000 clones, around four fifths seen once. Sequencing was carried out using PBMCs. The receptors originated from a woman aged 55-69 years in good health and CMV-seropositive. Each CDR3 is given with its conserved first and last residue. Fields, in order: D gene, V gene, clone size, J gene, CDR3 DNA, CDR3 protein. The D gene is left open where the match is weak. Expanded clones are given a class, and other clones once, few, many or no size at all.

.,TRBV25-1,.,TRBJ1-1,TGTGCCAGCAGTGAATCGGGACAAGGGGCTTTCTTT,CASSESGQGAFF
.,TRBV2,.,TRBJ1-4,TGTGCCAGCAGTGAAGCTACCGGGGAAAGGGAAAAACTGTTTTTT,CASSEATGEREKLFF
.,TRBV9,.,TRBJ1-2,TGTGCCAGCAGCCTTACAGGGACCTATGGCTACACCTTC,CASSLTGTYGYTF
TRBD1,TRBV11-2,.,TRBJ2-7,TGTGCCAGCGGGACAGGGCGGTCCTACGAGCAGTACTTC,CASGTGRSYEQYF
TRBD1,TRBV15,.,TRBJ1-2,TGTGCCACCAGCAGAGGCTCCGGGACAGGGAATGGCTACACCTTC,CATSRGSGTGNGYTF
.,TRBV9,.,TRBJ1-3,TGTGCCAGCAGCGTGGAGGGGCGAGACACCATATATTTT,CASSVEGRDTIYF
.,TRBV10-3,.,TRBJ1-2,TGTGCCATCAGTGCCGGGAATGATGGCTACACCTTC,CAISAGNDGYTF
.,TRBV5-8,.,TRBJ2-3,TGTGCCAGCAGCTTGGGGGACTCGATGGGAGATACGCAGTATTTT,CASSLGDSMGDTQYF
TRBD2,TRBV30,.,TRBJ2-3,TGTGCCTGGGGTACCGGGACTATCGATACGCAGTATTTT,CAWGTGTIDTQYF
.,TRBV29-1,.,TRBJ2-5,TGCAGCGTTTCCAATCAAGAGACCCAGTACTTC,CSVSNQETQYF
.,TRBV7-9,.,TRBJ1-1,TGTGCCAGCAGCTTAACAGGCGGCGGGGACACTGAAGCTTTCTTT,CASSLTGGGDTEAFF
TRBD1,TRBV14,few,TRBJ1-4,TGTGCCAGCAGCCAGCCCTCGGGACAGGGAAAACTGTTTTTT,CASSQPSGQGKLFF
TRBD2,TRBV18,.,TRBJ2-5,TGTGCCAGCTCACCACCGCTAGCGGGGGGCCAAGAGACCCAGTACTTC,CASSPPLAGGQETQYF
TRBD2,TRBV4-2,.,TRBJ2-1,TGTGCCAGCAGCCAAGATCTGACTAGCGGGGATAATGAGCAGTTCTTC,CASSQDLTSGDNEQFF
TRBD2,TRBV5-1,.,TRBJ2-1,TGCGCCAGCAGCTTGGCTAGCGGGAGTTACAATGAGCAGTTCTTC,CASSLASGSYNEQFF
TRBD2,TRBV6-5,.,TRBJ2-3,TGTGCCAGCAGTTATTCCGGGGGGAGTCGAGATACGCAGTATTTT,CASSYSGGSRDTQYF
TRBD1,TRBV7-2,few,TRBJ2-7,TGTGCCAGCAGCTTAGGGGGGACAGGGGGCAGGGAGCAGTACTTC,CASSLGGTGGREQYF
TRBD2,TRBV11-2,few,TRBJ2-7,TGTGCCAGCAGCTCCCCCCGGACTAGCGACTACGAGCAGTACTTC,CASSSPRTSDYEQYF
.,TRBV6-9,.,TRBJ2-1,TGTGCCAGCAGTTACCTCTCGACGGGGGACTTTTACAATGAGCAGTTCTTC,CASSYLSTGDFYNEQFF
TRBD2,TRBV4-3,.,TRBJ2-2,TGCGCCAGCAGCCAAGACAGGACTAGCGGGAGCAACACCGGGGAGCTGTTTTTT,CASSQDRTSGSNTGELFF
TRBD1,TRBV10-3,.,TRBJ2-3,TGTGCCATCAGTGAGATGGGACAGGGACGGTATACGCAGTATTTT,CAISEMGQGRYTQYF
TRBD2,TRBV7-2,.,TRBJ2-7,TGTGCCAGCAGCTCCCTCATGGCGGGAGGACGGGAGCAGTACTTC,CASSSLMAGGREQYF
TRBD1,TRBV4-1,few,TRBJ1-2,TGCGCCAGCAGCCGGGGACAGGGGGCGGCTGGTGGTGGCTACACCTTC,CASSRGQGAAGGGYTF
.,TRBV11-2,.,TRBJ2-7,TGTGCCAGCAGCTTTACAGCCCCCTACGAGCAGTACTTC,CASSFTAPYEQYF
.,TRBV9,.,TRBJ2-2,TGTGCCAGCAGCGTAGCTGGGGGAGGCGGGGAGCTGTTTTTT,CASSVAGGGGELFF
TRBD2,TRBV5-1,.,TRBJ2-2,TGCGCCAGCAGCCCGTTAATACTAGCGGGAAACACCGGGGAGCTGTTTTTT,CASSPLILAGNTGELFF
.,TRBV28,.,TRBJ1-1,TGTGCCAGCACCAGAGAGGGGGGGTACACTGAAGCTTTCTTT,CASTREGGYTEAFF
TRBD1,TRBV6-6,.,TRBJ2-2,TGTGCCAGCAGTTACCCGTCTGGGACAGTCACCGGGGAGCTGTTTTTT,CASSYPSGTVTGELFF
TRBD1,TRBV19,.,TRBJ1-5,TGTGCCAGTAGTATAGTCGAGGCAGGGGGTGGACCCCAGCATTTT,CASSIVEAGGGPQHF
TRBD1,TRBV28,.,TRBJ2-7,TGTGCCAGCAGTTTGGGGGGACAGGGGGCCGGCGAGCAGTACTTC,CASSLGGQGAGEQYF
.,TRBV28,.,TRBJ1-2,TGTGCCAGCATGTCCAGCTATGGCTACACCTTC,CASMSSYGYTF
TRBD2,TRBV6-1,.,TRBJ2-7,TGTGCCAGCAGGAGGGGGACTAGCGGCTACGAGCAGTACTTC,CASRRGTSGYEQYF
.,TRBV29-1,once,TRBJ1-1,TGCAGCGTTGTTCCCGCAGGATTGAACACTGAAGCTTTCTTT,CSVVPAGLNTEAFF
.,TRBV18,few,TRBJ2-7,TGTGCCAGCTCACCACCGTCGGTATCCTACGAGCAGTACTTC,CASSPPSVSYEQYF
TRBD1,TRBV7-2,.,TRBJ2-7,TGTGCCAGCAGAGCCGGGACAGGGGGCTCCGAGCAGTACTTC,CASRAGTGGSEQYF
.,TRBV25-1,.,TRBJ2-3,TGTGCCAGCATTGGGGGACAAAGCACAGATACGCAGTATTTT,CASIGGQSTDTQYF
.,TRBV7-2,.,TRBJ1-2,TGTGCCAGCAGCTTCGATCAGCCAGGGCCGTGGGGCTACACCTTC,CASSFDQPGPWGYTF
.,TRBV5-4,.,TRBJ1-2,TGTGCCAGCAGCTCCCCTAAGCAGGGAGGAACCTATGGCTACACCTTC,CASSSPKQGGTYGYTF
.,TRBV10-3,.,TRBJ1-3,TGTGCCATCAGTGAGGCCCCCGAGATCGGAAACACCATATATTTT,CAISEAPEIGNTIYF
.,TRBV9,.,TRBJ2-5,TGTGCCAGCACCCGGGGAGGTAGTCAGGGCTGGGAGACCCAGTACTTC,CASTRGGSQGWETQYF
.,TRBV5-4,.,TRBJ2-1,TGTGCCAGCAGCTTGACCGGACAGAGCTCCTACAATGAGCAGTTCTTC,CASSLTGQSSYNEQFF
.,TRBV5-6,.,TRBJ1-2,TGTGCCAGCAGCTTGAATCCGAGCTATGGCTACACCTTC,CASSLNPSYGYTF
.,TRBV30,once,TRBJ2-5,TGTGCCATCGTACGGGGGGCAGAGACCCAGTACTTC,CAIVRGAETQYF
TRBD1,TRBV4-2,few,TRBJ2-7,TGTGCCAGCAGCCAGACCCGGACAGGATCCGAGCAGTACTTC,CASSQTRTGSEQYF
TRBD2,TRBV11-2,.,TRBJ2-7,TGTGCCAGCAGCCCCCGGGGGGCGGGGGGTAACGAGCAGTACTTC,CASSPRGAGGNEQYF
TRBD1,TRBV14,.,TRBJ1-2,TGTGCCAGCAGCCAAAGAGACAGGGGGGACTATGGCTACACCTTC,CASSQRDRGDYGYTF
TRBD1,TRBV7-9,once,TRBJ2-1,TGTGCCAGCAGCCGGGGACAGGGGGCGGATGAGCAGTTCTTC,CASSRGQGADEQFF
TRBD1,TRBV18,.,TRBJ2-7,TGTGCCAGCTCACCACCTACAGGGGCGACTGGGGAGCAGTACTTC,CASSPPTGATGEQYF
.,TRBV28,.,TRBJ2-5,TGTGCCAGCAGTGGGGCGGACAGACTACAAGAGACCCAGTACTTC,CASSGADRLQETQYF
TRBD2,TRBV7-2,.,TRBJ2-2,TGTGCCAGCAGCGGGAGGACTAGCGGGGTCGGGGAGCTGTTTTTT,CASSGRTSGVGELFF
.,TRBV30,few,TRBJ1-5,TGTGCCTGCAACTCCGGTAGCAATCAGCCCCAGCATTTT,CACNSGSNQPQHF
.,TRBV6-5,.,TRBJ2-1,TGTGCCAGCAGTAATTCAGGGGAGCATGAGCAGTTCTTC,CASSNSGEHEQFF
.,TRBV4-3,.,TRBJ1-3,TGCGCCAGCAGCCAAGATTTATGGGACACAGGCTCTGGAAACACCATATATTTT,CASSQDLWDTGSGNTIYF
TRBD1,TRBV6-5,.,TRBJ2-5,TGTGCCAGCAGTCCCGGACAGGGGGCGGCAAAGACCCAGTACTTC,CASSPGQGAAKTQYF
.,TRBV6-6,.,TRBJ1-2,TGTGCCAGCAGTCATACTCCAGGTCCTAACTATGGCTACACCTTC,CASSHTPGPNYGYTF
.,TRBV5-1,once,TRBJ1-2,TGCGCCAGCAGCGGCTCCCTCTATGGCTACACCTTC,CASSGSLYGYTF
TRBD2,TRBV7-9,.,TRBJ2-5,TGTTCCAGCAGCGGGGGTACAGGGTTCGAGACAGTTTTCACCCAGTACTTC,CSSSGGTGFETVFTQYF